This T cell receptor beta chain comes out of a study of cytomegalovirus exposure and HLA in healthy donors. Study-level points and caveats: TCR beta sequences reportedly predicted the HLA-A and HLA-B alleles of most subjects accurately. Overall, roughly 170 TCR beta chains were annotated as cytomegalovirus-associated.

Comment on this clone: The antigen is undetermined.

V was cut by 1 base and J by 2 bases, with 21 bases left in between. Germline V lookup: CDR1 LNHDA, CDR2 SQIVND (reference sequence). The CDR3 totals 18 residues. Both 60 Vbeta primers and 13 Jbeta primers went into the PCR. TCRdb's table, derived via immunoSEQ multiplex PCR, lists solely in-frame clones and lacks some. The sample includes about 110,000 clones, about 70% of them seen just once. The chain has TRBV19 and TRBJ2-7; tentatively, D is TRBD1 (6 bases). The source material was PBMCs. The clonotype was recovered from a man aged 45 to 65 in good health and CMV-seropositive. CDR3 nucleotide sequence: TGTGCCAGTAGTATAGGCCCGCCTGGACAGTCGTTCGCCTACGAGCAGTACTTC. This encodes CASSIGPPGQSFAYEQYF.